Given below is one TCR beta chain in context. Germline assignment: CDR1 SGHTA and CDR2 FQGNSA. This CDR3 comprises 18 residues. J gave up 3 bases and V 1 base, and 10 bases lay outside the gene matches. Generated by immunoSEQ multiplex PCR, the TCRdb table keeps only in-frame clones and is missing some. This table holds 68,000 or so clones, about nine tenths found once. This sample is part of a study of blood T cell repertoires in COVID-19. About the research overall: T cells, B-cell-depleted T cells, or PBMCs supplied cDNA or gDNA.

Sequences were obtained from peripheral blood. The clonotype comes from a man between 45 and 60 years old with active COVID-19. The chain uses TRBV7-2 and TRBJ2-2, with TRBD2 identical over 8 bases. The CDR3 sequence: CASSLVSRLARDTGELFF. The CDR3 DNA reads TGTGCCAGCAGCTTAGTATCGAGACTAGCGAGGGACACCGGGGAGCTGTTTTTT.